This T cell receptor (beta chain) was recorded in a study of cytomegalovirus exposure and HLA in healthy donors. Overall study findings and caveats: Per a prior analysis, the majority of TCR beta V segments were productive roughly 87% or roughly 30% of the time. CMV serostatus was the only recorded immune exposure for donors. According to the study, 180 or so TCR beta chains were cytomegalovirus-associated.

The J segment lost 1 base and the V segment lost 1 base, leaving 2 bases of the junction unmatched. The CDR3 contains 16 residues. Looked up from germline, CDR1 is LGHNA and CDR2 is YNFKEQ. Comments on this clone: Its antigen is unknown.

Use of 60 Vbeta and 13 Jbeta primers characterized the PCR. The assay was immunoSEQ multiplex PCR, and TCRdb's table has in-frame clones only and misses some. The sample consists of over 100,000 clones, 60% to 85% of them appearing once. The material sequenced was PBMCs. The TCR originated in a female donor in good health and CMV-seronegative. This rearrangement joins TRBV4-2 to TRBJ2-3; TRBD1 aligns across 10 bases. In DNA form, the CDR3 reads TGTGCCAGCAGCCAAGGTGGGACAGGGGGCACAGATACGCAGTATTTT. It is translated as CASSQGGTGGTDTQYF.